These T cell receptor beta chains were read from a single sample in a study of radiotherapy plus CTLA-4 blockade in lung cancer. Data came from immunoSEQ multiplex PCR; TCRdb stores just in-frame clones and leaves some out. The data show around 100,000 clones, over 65% seen once. Sample: peripheral blood, taken from a patient treated with radiotherapy plus ipilimumab. The origin of the receptors is a human donor with non-small cell lung cancer that progressed on radiotherapy plus ipilimumab. Some clones in this sample may be carry-over from other donors' samples. Each CDR3 is given with its conserved first and last residue. A D gene is named only where the DNA matches it firmly. Rows give clone size only sometimes, using once, few, many, or a class for an expanded clone.

D,J,V,size,CDR3,DNA
NA,TRBJ2-7,TRBV10-3,NA,CAISDLRGEQYF,TGTGCCATCAGTGACTTAAGGGGCGAGCAGTACTTC
TRBD1,TRBJ1-4,TRBV2,NA,CASRNRGGEKLFF,TGTGCCAGCAGGAACAGGGGCGGTGAAAAACTGTTTTTT
NA,TRBJ2-1,TRBV2,NA,CASGERGRIHEQFF,TGTGCCAGCGGAGAGAGAGGCAGGATTCATGAGCAGTTCTTC
NA,TRBJ2-6,TRBV19,NA,CASSISNTYSGANVLTF,TGTGCCAGTAGTATTTCAAACACCTACTCTGGGGCCAACGTCCTGACTTTC
NA,TRBJ2-5,TRBV7-3,NA,CASSLSRQETQYF,TGTGCCAGCAGCTTATCCAGACAAGAGACCCAGTACTTC
NA,TRBJ2-6,TRBV27,NA,CASNSISGANVLTF,TGTGCCAGCAATAGTATCTCTGGGGCCAACGTCCTGACTTTC
NA,TRBJ2-7,TRBV10-3,NA,CAISDSTTLSYEQYF,TGTGCCATCAGTGACAGCACGACTCTATCCTACGAGCAGTACTTC
NA,TRBJ1-3,TRBV9,NA,CASSVGPTGENTIYF,TGTGCCAGCAGCGTAGGTCCCACAGGTGAAAACACCATATATTTT
TRBD2,TRBJ2-1,TRBV6-5,NA,CASSLLAGGHNEQFF,TGTGCCAGCAGCCTGCTAGCGGGGGGCCACAATGAGCAGTTCTTC
NA,TRBJ2-2,TRBV9,once,CASSVGPNTGELFF,TGTGCCAGCAGCGTAGGGCCGAACACCGGGGAGCTGTTTTTT
NA,TRBJ2-1,TRBV19,NA,CASAEKGSSLNEQFF,TGTGCCAGTGCTGAAAAAGGAAGCTCCCTCAATGAGCAGTTCTTC
NA,TRBJ1-2,TRBV6-5,once,CASSYRPGYGYTF,TGTGCCAGCAGTTACCGGCCAGGCTATGGCTACACCTTC
NA,TRBJ1-1,TRBV7-2,NA,CASSRTPQGTEAFF,TGTGCCAGCAGCCGAACCCCTCAGGGTACTGAAGCTTTCTTT
TRBD1,TRBJ1-5,TRBV6-1,NA,CASSEYRGPYSNQPQHF,TGTGCCAGCAGTGAATACAGGGGACCCTATAGCAATCAGCCCCAGCATTTT
NA,TRBJ2-7,TRBV19,once,CASSMLASYEQYF,TGTGCCAGTAGTATGTTGGCCTCCTACGAGCAGTACTTC
TRBD1,TRBJ2-7,TRBV7-8,NA,CASSFPGQSSYEQYF,TGTGCCAGCAGCTTCCCGGGACAGAGCTCCTACGAGCAGTACTTC
TRBD1,TRBJ2-1,TRBV5-1,NA,CASSWGQGIYNEQFF,TGCGCCAGCAGCTGGGGACAGGGAATTTACAATGAGCAGTTCTTC
NA,TRBJ2-2,TRBV28,NA,CASSPRGVAGELFF,TGTGCCAGCAGCCCAAGGGGGGTCGCCGGGGAGCTGTTTTTT
NA,TRBJ1-4,TRBV18,NA,CASSPSTGTGNEKLFF,TGTGCCAGCTCACCGTCGACCGGGACGGGAAATGAAAAACTGTTTTTT
NA,TRBJ2-7,TRBV4-2,once,CASSQPGDLLYEQYF,TGTGCCAGCAGCCAACCGGGGGACCTACTCTACGAGCAGTACTTC
NA,TRBJ1-1,TRBV7-8,NA,CASSYGAWTNTEAFF,TGTGCCAGCAGCTACGGGGCTTGGACGAACACTGAAGCTTTCTTT
NA,TRBJ1-5,TRBV6-1,few,CASSEAGDNNQPQHF,TGTGCCAGCAGTGAAGCTGGGGACAACAATCAGCCCCAGCATTTT
TRBD1,TRBJ2-3,TRBV2,NA,CASSRDRVGTDTQYF,TGTGCCAGCAGTCGGGACAGGGTCGGCACAGATACGCAGTATTTT
NA,TRBJ2-5,TRBV5-1,NA,CASSYRPGGVGETQYF,TGCGCCAGCAGCTATAGGCCCGGCGGGGTGGGGGAGACCCAGTACTTC
TRBD1,TRBJ1-6,TRBV7-2,NA,CASRPVRQGSPLHF,TGTGCCAGCCGGCCCGTGAGACAGGGTTCACCCCTCCACTTT
NA,TRBJ1-1,TRBV5-1,NA,CASSFSREIRKTEAFF,TGCGCCAGCAGCTTCTCCCGGGAAATAAGGAAAACTGAAGCTTTCTTT
NA,TRBJ2-3,TRBV7-3,few,CASSLTGTTDTQYF,TGTGCCAGCAGCTTAACAGGGACGACAGATACGCAGTATTTT
NA,TRBJ1-5,TRBV29-1,NA,CSVQGGGNQPQHF,TGCAGCGTCCAAGGGGGGGGCAATCAGCCCCAGCATTTT
TRBD2,TRBJ2-7,TRBV11-2,NA,CASSLVLAGPLEQYF,TGTGCCAGCAGCTTAGTTCTAGCGGGGCCGTTGGAGCAGTACTTC
NA,TRBJ1-6,TRBV7-8,once,CASSQHNSPLHF,TGTGCCAGCAGCCAACATAATTCACCCCTCCACTTT
TRBD1,TRBJ2-1,TRBV4-2,NA,CASSHIARQGYNEQFF,TGTGCCAGCAGCCACATAGCGCGACAGGGGTACAATGAGCAGTTCTTC
NA,TRBJ2-3,TRBV7-9,NA,CASSFALSLRDTQYF,TGTGCCAGCAGCTTTGCTTTGTCCCTTAGGGATACGCAGTATTTT
TRBD2,TRBJ2-7,TRBV7-9,NA,CASDSGRFSVFSYEQYF,TGTGCCAGCGATTCCGGGAGGTTCAGCGTATTCTCCTACGAGCAGTACTTC
NA,TRBJ2-1,TRBV18,NA,CASSTALGNNEQFF,TGTGCCAGCTCAACAGCGCTCGGAAACAATGAGCAGTTCTTC
TRBD2,TRBJ2-2,TRBV5-4,once,CASSTGTSGYTGELFF,TGTGCCAGCAGCACGGGGACTAGCGGGTACACCGGGGAGCTGTTTTTT
NA,TRBJ2-3,TRBV7-3,NA,CASSLKKKPFDTQYF,TGTGCCAGCAGCTTAAAGAAAAAGCCGTTCGATACGCAGTATTTT
TRBD1,TRBJ2-7,TRBV5-1,NA,CASSSTGGMTYEQYF,TGCGCCAGCAGCAGTACAGGGGGCATGACCTACGAGCAGTACTTC
TRBD1,TRBJ2-3,TRBV5-6,NA,CASSLANRGLDTQYF,TGTGCCAGCAGCTTGGCCAACAGGGGGCTGGATACGCAGTATTTT
TRBD2,TRBJ2-5,TRBV5-1,NA,CASSFMTSGAQETQYF,TGCGCCAGCAGCTTTATGACTAGCGGGGCACAAGAGACCCAGTACTTC
TRBD1,TRBJ1-5,TRBV2,NA,CASSPTGPPQHF,TGTGCCAGCAGTCCGACAGGGCCGCCCCAGCATTTT
NA,TRBJ1-3,TRBV5-1,NA,CASSLAGDPSGNTIYF,TGCGCCAGCAGCTTGGCCGGGGACCCCTCTGGAAACACCATATATTTT
NA,TRBJ1-2,TRBV5-6,NA,CASSPPDFGANYGYTF,TGTGCCAGCAGCCCCCCTGATTTTGGGGCTAACTATGGCTACACCTTC
NA,TRBJ1-1,TRBV7-9,NA,CASSLVRGPRDTEAFF,TGTGCCAGCAGCTTAGTTCGGGGGCCTAGGGACACTGAAGCTTTCTTT
NA,TRBJ2-3,TRBV23-1,NA,CASSQVRAPDTQYF,TGCGCCAGCAGTCAGGTCAGGGCCCCAGATACGCAGTATTTT
TRBD1,TRBJ1-1,TRBV20-1,NA,CSARDRVGVFF,TGCAGTGCTAGGGACAGGGTAGGAGTTTTCTTT
NA,TRBJ2-7,TRBV5-8,NA,CASSWGPSSYEQYF,TGTGCCAGCAGCTGGGGCCCTAGCTCCTACGAGCAGTACTTC
TRBD1,TRBJ1-5,TRBV6-5,NA,CASSRTGGQPQHF,TGTGCCAGCAGCCGGACAGGGGGTCAGCCCCAGCATTTT
TRBD2,TRBJ2-1,TRBV30,NA,CAWSRVAGVYNEQFF,TGTGCCTGGAGTCGTGTAGCGGGGGTGTACAATGAGCAGTTCTTC
TRBD1,TRBJ2-7,TRBV18,NA,CASSTGTGNYEQYF,TGTGCCAGCTCAACCGGGACAGGGAACTACGAGCAGTACTTC
NA,TRBJ1-1,TRBV6-5,NA,CASSYQALNTEAFF,TGTGCCAGCAGTTACCAAGCTTTGAACACTGAAGCTTTCTTT
NA,TRBJ2-3,TRBV7-2,NA,CASSFQGSDTQYF,TGTGCCAGCAGCTTTCAGGGCTCAGATACGCAGTATTTT
TRBD1,TRBJ2-7,TRBV4-2,NA,CASSQGDRGLSYEQYF,TGTGCCAGCAGCCAAGGGGACAGGGGACTCTCCTACGAGCAGTACTTC
TRBD1,TRBJ2-5,TRBV4-3,once,CASSQGTGDITQYF,TGCGCCAGCAGCCAAGGGACAGGGGATATTACCCAGTACTTC
TRBD1,TRBJ1-2,TRBV7-2,NA,CASSTGDRRYGYTF,TGTGCCAGCAGCACCGGGGACAGACGGTATGGCTACACCTTC
NA,TRBJ1-2,TRBV7-3,NA,CASSPSGKDKYGYTF,TGTGCCAGCAGCCCTTCGGGGAAGGACAAATATGGCTACACCTTC
NA,TRBJ1-4,TRBV19,NA,CASSTTAREKLFF,TGTGCCAGTAGTACCACAGCGCGTGAAAAACTGTTTTTT
TRBD1,TRBJ2-7,TRBV7-9,NA,CASSLWDRANEQYF,TGTGCCAGCAGCCTGTGGGACAGGGCGAACGAGCAGTACTTC
TRBD2,TRBJ2-2,TRBV5-1,NA,CASSLEGEGELFF,TGCGCCAGCAGCTTGGAAGGGGAGGGAGAGCTGTTTTTT
TRBD2,TRBJ2-5,TRBV5-6,NA,CASKRAGLETQYF,TGTGCCAGCAAAAGAGCGGGGTTGGAGACCCAGTACTTC
NA,TRBJ2-3,TRBV4-2,NA,CASSRDPVTFLDTQYF,TGTGCCAGCAGCCGCGATCCGGTTACCTTCCTCGATACGCAGTATTTT